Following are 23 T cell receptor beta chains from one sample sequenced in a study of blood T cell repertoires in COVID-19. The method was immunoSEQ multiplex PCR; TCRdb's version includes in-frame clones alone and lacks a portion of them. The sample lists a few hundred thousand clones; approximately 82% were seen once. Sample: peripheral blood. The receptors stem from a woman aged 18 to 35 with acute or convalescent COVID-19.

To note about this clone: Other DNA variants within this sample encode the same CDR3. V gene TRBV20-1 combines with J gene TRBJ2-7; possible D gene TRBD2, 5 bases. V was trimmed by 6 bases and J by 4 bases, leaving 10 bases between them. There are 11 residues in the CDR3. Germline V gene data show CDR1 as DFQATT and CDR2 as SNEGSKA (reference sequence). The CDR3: CSASGGYEQYF. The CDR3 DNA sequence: TGCAGTGCCAGTGGAGGTTACGAGCAGTACTTC.

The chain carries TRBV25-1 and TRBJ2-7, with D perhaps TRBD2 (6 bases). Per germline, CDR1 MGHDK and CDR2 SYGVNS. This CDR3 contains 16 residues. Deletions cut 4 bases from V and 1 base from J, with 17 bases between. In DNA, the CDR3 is TGTGCCAGCAGTGGCCCCGGCGGGGCAGGGTCCTACGAGCAGTACTTC. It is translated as CASSGPGGAGSYEQYF.

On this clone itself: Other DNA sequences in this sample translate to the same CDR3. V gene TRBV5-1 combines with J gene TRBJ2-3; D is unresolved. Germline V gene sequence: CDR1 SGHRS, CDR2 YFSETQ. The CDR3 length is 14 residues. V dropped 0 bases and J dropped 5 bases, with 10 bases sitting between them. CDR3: CASSLDSSGDTQYF. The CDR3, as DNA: TGCGCCAGCAGCTTGGATTCTTCCGGAGATACGCAGTATTTT.

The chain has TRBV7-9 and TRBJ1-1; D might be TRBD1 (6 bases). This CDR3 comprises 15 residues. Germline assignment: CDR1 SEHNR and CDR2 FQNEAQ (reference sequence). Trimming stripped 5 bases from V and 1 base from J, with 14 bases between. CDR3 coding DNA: TGTGCCAGCAGCGCGATACAGGGCAAGAACACTGAAGCTTTCTTT. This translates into CASSAIQGKNTEAFF.

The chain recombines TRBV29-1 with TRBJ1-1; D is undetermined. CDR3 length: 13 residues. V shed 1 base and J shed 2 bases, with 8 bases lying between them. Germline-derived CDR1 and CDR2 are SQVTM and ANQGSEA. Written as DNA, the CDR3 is TGCAGCGTTGAAGGACTTAGAAACACTGAAGCTTTCTTT. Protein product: CSVEGLRNTEAFF.

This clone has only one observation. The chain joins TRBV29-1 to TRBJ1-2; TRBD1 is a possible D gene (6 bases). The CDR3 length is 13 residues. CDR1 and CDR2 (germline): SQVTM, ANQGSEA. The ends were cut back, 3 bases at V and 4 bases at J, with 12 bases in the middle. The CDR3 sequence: CSVDGGAGYGYTF. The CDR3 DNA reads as TGCAGCGTTGACGGGGGGGCAGGCTATGGCTACACCTTC. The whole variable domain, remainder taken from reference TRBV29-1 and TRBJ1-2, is SAVISQKPSRDICQRGTSLTIQCQVDSQVTMMFWYRQQPGQSLTLIATANQGSEATYESGFVIDKFPISRPNLTFSTLTVSNMSPEDSSIYLCSVDGGAGYGYTFGSGTRLTVV.

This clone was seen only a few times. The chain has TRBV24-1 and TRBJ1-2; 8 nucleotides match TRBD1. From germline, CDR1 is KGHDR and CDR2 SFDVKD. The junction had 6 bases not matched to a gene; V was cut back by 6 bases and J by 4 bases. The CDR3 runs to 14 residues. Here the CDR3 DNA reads TGTGCCACCAGTCCACGACAGGGGAGCTATGGCTACACCTTC. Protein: CATSPRQGSYGYTF.

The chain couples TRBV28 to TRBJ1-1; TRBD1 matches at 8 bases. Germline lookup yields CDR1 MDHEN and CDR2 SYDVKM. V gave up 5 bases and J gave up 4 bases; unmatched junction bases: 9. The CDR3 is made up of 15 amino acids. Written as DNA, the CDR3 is TGTGCCAGCAGTCCCCCGGACAGGGAGGGCACTGAAGCTTTCTTT. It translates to CASSPPDREGTEAFF.

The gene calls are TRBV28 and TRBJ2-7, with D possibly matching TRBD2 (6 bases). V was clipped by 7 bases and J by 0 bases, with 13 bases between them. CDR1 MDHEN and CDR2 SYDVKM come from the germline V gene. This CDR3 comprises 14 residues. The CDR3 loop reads CASNGRESSYEQYF. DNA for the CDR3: TGTGCCAGCAACGGGAGAGAGTCCTCCTACGAGCAGTACTTC.

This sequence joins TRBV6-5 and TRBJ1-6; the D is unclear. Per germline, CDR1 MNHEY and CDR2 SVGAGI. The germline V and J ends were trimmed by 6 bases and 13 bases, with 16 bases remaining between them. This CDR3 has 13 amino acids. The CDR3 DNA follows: TGTGCCAGCAGGTCAGGAGCCCCGGGGCCCCTCCACTTT. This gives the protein CASRSGAPGPLHF.

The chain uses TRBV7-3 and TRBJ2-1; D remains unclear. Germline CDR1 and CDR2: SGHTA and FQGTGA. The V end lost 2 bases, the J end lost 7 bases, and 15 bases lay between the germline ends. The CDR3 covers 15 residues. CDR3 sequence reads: CASSLRSSPWNEQFF. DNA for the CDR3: TGTGCCAGCAGCTTACGGTCCTCCCCGTGGAATGAGCAGTTCTTC.

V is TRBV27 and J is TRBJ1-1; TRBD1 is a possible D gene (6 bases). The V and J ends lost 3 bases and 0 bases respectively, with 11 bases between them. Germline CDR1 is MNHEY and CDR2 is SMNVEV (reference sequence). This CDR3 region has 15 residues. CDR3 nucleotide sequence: TGTGCCAGCAGTTTTTTGGACAGTGTGAACACTGAAGCTTTCTTT. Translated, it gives CASSFLDSVNTEAFF.

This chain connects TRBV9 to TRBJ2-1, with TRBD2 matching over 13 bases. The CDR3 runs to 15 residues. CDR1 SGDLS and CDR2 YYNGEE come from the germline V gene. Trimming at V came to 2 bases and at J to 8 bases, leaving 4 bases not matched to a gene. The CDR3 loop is CASSVGLAGVHEQFF. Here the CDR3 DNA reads TGTGCCAGCAGCGTCGGACTAGCGGGAGTCCATGAGCAGTTCTTC. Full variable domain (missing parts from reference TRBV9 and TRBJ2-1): DSGVTQTPKHLITATGQRVTLRCSPRSGDLSVYWYQQSLDQGLQFLIQYYNGEERAKGNILERFSAQQFPDLHSELNLSSLELGDSALYFCASSVGLAGVHEQFFGPGTRLTVL.

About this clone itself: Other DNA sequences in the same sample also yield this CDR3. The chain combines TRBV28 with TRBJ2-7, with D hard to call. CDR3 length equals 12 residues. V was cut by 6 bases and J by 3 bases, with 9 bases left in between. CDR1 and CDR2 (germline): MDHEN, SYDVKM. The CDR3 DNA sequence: TGTGCCAGCAGCCCTTACAGCTACGAGCAGTACTTC. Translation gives CASSPYSYEQYF.

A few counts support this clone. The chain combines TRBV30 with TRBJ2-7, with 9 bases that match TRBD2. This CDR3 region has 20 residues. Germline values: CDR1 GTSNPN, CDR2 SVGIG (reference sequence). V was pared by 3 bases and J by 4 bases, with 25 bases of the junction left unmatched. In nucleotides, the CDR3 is TGTGCCTGGAGGGGGTTGGAGCTGAAAGCGGGAGGCAATATAAGGTACGAGCAGTACTTC. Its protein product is CAWRGLELKAGGNIRYEQYF. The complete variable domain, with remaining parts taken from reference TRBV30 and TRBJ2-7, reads SQTIHQWPATLVQPVGSPLSLECTVEGTSNPNLYWYRQAAGRGLQLLFYSVGIGQISSEVPQNLSASRPQDRQFILSSKKLLLSDSGFYLCAWRGLELKAGGNIRYEQYFGPGTRLTVT.

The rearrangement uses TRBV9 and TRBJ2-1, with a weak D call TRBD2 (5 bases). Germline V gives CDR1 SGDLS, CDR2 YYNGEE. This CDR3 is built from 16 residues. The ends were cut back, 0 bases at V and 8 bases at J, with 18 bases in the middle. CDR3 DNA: TGTGCCAGCAGCGTAGAGGTAGCGACTCCTTACCATGAGCAGTTCTTC. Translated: CASSVEVATPYHEQFF. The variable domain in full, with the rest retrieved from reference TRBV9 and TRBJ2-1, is DSGVTQTPKHLITATGQRVTLRCSPRSGDLSVYWYQQSLDQGLQFLIQYYNGEERAKGNILERFSAQQFPDLHSELNLSSLELGDSALYFCASSVEVATPYHEQFFGPGTRLTVL.

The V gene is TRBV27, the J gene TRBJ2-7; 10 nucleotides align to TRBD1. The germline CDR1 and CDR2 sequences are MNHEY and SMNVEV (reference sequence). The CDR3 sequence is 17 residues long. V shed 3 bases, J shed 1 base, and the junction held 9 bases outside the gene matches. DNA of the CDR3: TGTGCCAGCAGTTTTGTGGCCGGGACAGGGGTTTCCTACGAGCAGTACTTC. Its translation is CASSFVAGTGVSYEQYF.

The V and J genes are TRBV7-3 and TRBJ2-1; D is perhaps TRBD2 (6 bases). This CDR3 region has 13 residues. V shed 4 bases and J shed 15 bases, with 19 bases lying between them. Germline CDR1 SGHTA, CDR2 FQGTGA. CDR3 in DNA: TGTGCCAGCAGCTCACAAAATACCGGGACTCCGTTCTTC. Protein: CASSSQNTGTPFF.

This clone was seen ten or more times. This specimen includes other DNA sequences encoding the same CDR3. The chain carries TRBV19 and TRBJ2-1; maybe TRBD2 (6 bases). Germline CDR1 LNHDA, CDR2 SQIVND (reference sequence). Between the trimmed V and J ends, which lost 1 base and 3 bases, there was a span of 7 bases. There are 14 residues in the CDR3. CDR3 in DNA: TGTGCCAGTAGTATAGGGGGGGACTACAATGAGCAGTTCTTC. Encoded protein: CASSIGGDYNEQFF.

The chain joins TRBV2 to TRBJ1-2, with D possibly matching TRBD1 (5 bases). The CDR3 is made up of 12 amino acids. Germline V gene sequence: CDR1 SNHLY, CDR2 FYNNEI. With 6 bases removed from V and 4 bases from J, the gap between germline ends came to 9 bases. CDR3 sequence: CASRDITYGYTF. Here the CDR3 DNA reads TGTGCCAGCAGGGACATAACCTATGGCTACACCTTC.

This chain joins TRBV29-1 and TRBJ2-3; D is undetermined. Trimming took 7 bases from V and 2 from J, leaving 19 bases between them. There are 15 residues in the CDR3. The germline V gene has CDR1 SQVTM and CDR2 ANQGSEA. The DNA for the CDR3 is TGCAGCGCCCGACCCGGGTTGGGTGTCACAGATACGCAGTATTTT. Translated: CSARPGLGVTDTQYF.

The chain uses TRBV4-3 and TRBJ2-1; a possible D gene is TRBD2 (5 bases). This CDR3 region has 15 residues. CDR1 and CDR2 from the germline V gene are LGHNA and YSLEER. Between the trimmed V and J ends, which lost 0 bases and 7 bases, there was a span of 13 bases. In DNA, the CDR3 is TGCGCCAGCAGCCAAGATCTACCGAGAGGGAATGAGCAGTTCTTC. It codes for CASSQDLPRGNEQFF.

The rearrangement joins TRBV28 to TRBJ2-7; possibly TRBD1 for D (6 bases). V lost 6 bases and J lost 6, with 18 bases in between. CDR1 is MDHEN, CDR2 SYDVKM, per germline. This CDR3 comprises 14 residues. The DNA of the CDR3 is TGTGCCAGCAGGCCAGGTGGGGGCCCTCTCGAGCAGTACTTC. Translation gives CASRPGGGPLEQYF.